This paragraph reports one T cell receptor (beta chain). Its antigen is unidentified. Clones were sequenced by immunoSEQ multiplex PCR, and TCRdb holds only the in-frame ones, with some missing. The profile covers 60,000 to 100,000 clones, with around 85% appearing a single time and over 0.6% taken by the ten largest. This record belongs to a study of a mutant IDH1 vaccine in newly diagnosed glioma. On the study more broadly: Patients received eight vaccinations in weeks 1, 3, 5, 7, 11, 15, 19, 23.

Noted time point: week 23, last vaccination. Each vaccine dose was 300 ug of mutant IDH1 20-mer peptide, with topical imiquimod. The V and J ends lost 6 bases and 2 bases, in that order; junction bases with no gene match: 7. This CDR3 contains 15 residues. Germline CDR1 reads MNHNS; CDR2 reads SASEGT. The TCR sequence derives from a woman in her forties or fifties with glioma. The sequencing used PBMCs, collected from a glioma patient whose treatment included an IDH1 peptide vaccine. This sequence joins TRBV6-1 and TRBJ2-3, with 8 bases lining up with TRBD1. The CDR3 DNA reads as TGTGCCAGCAGACCACCGGGACAGGTCACAGATACGCAGTATTTT. Translation gives CASRPPGQVTDTQYF.